This is a list of T cell receptor beta chains from one sample in a study of T cell responses to AZD1222 COVID-19 vaccine. The method was immunoSEQ multiplex PCR; TCRdb's version includes in-frame clones alone and lacks a portion of them. The data contain 55,000 to 65,000 clones, 89% of them singletons. The sample was peripheral blood, taken 28 days after the second AZD1222 dose. All receptors derive from an adult who received the AZD1222 COVID-19 vaccine. Each CDR3 is given with its conserved first and last residue. D genes are given only for firm matches. A row's size may be missing; if present it is once, few, many or a size class.

j_gene,abundance,d_gene,v_gene,CDR3aa,CDR3nt
TRBJ1-1,NA,NA,TRBV6-6,CANRGANTEAFF,TGTGCCAACCGGGGGGCGAACACTGAAGCTTTCTTT
TRBJ2-5,NA,TRBD2,TRBV5-1,CASSLGTSGGLSQETQYF,TGCGCCAGCAGCTTGGGCACTAGCGGGGGCCTATCACAAGAGACCCAGTACTTC
TRBJ1-5,NA,NA,TRBV20-1,CSASPLGRTANQPQHF,TGCAGTGCTAGTCCCCTCGGACGGACAGCGAATCAGCCCCAGCATTTT
TRBJ2-5,NA,NA,TRBV19,CASSNWRRQETQYF,TGTGCCAGTAGCAACTGGAGGAGGCAAGAGACCCAGTACTTC
TRBJ2-1,NA,NA,TRBV28,CASSPARGLGNEQFF,TGTGCCAGCAGCCCTGCTAGGGGACTGGGCAATGAGCAGTTCTTC
TRBJ2-7,NA,TRBD1,TRBV24-1,CATSDHDRAPCEQYF,TGTGCCACCAGTGACCACGACAGGGCCCCTTGCGAGCAGTACTTC
TRBJ1-2,NA,NA,TRBV28,CASTLGNGAGYGYTF,TGTGCCAGCACATTGGGGAACGGCGCTGGCTATGGCTACACCTTC
TRBJ1-2,NA,TRBD1,TRBV6-5,CASSRGQANYGYTF,TGTGCCAGCAGTAGGGGGCAGGCCAACTATGGCTACACCTTC
TRBJ2-2,NA,NA,TRBV5-1,CASSLVVTGELFF,TGCGCCAGCAGCTTGGTGGTTACTGGGGAGCTGTTTTTT
TRBJ1-1,NA,TRBD1,TRBV2,CATSGQNLFKAFF,TGTGCCACCTCGGGACAGAACCTTTTTAAAGCTTTCTTT
TRBJ2-5,NA,NA,TRBV2,CASSDRAGLETQYF,TGTGCCAGCAGTGATCGCGCAGGACTAGAGACCCAGTACTTC
TRBJ2-3,once,NA,TRBV30,CAWSAPRGYVDTQYF,TGTGCCTGGAGTGCCCCCAGGGGCTATGTGGATACGCAGTATTTT
TRBJ1-2,few,TRBD1,TRBV10-2,CASNAGDSTNYGYTF,TGCGCCAGTAACGCGGGGGACAGTACTAACTATGGCTACACCTTC
TRBJ2-1,NA,NA,TRBV5-1,CASSPDRQGKFF,TGCGCCAGCAGTCCCGACAGGCAAGGGAAGTTCTTC
TRBJ2-7,NA,TRBD1,TRBV24-1,CATRSPGQGTYEQYF,TGTGCCACCAGATCTCCGGGACAGGGGACCTACGAGCAGTACTTC
TRBJ2-5,few,NA,TRBV30,CAWNRGFQETQYF,TGTGCCTGGAATAGGGGTTTCCAAGAGACCCAGTACTTC
TRBJ1-3,NA,NA,TRBV6-4,CASSDPRVPF,TGTGCCAGCAGTGACCCCCGGGTTCCTTTT
TRBJ2-7,NA,NA,TRBV10-3,CAIMLSPSYEQYF,TGTGCCATCATGCTAAGTCCCTCCTACGAGCAGTACTTC
TRBJ1-6,NA,NA,TRBV6-2/TRBV6-3,CASSSTENSPLHF,TGTGCCAGCAGTTCAACAGAGAATTCACCCCTCCACTTT
TRBJ2-3,NA,TRBD2,TRBV6-6,CASSGRFTDTQYF,TGTGCCAGCAGCGGGAGGTTTACAGATACGCAGTATTTT
TRBJ2-7,NA,NA,TRBV6-2/TRBV6-3,CASSHLPYEQYF,TGTGCCAGCAGTCACTTACCCTACGAGCAGTACTTC
TRBJ1-2,NA,NA,TRBV19,CASRGVGYTF,TGTGCTTCACGGGGGGTCGGCTACACCTTC
TRBJ1-1,NA,NA,TRBV5-1,CASSLGEAEAFF,TGCGCCAGCAGCTTGGGGGAGGCTGAAGCTTTCTTT
TRBJ1-4,NA,NA,TRBV5-4,CASSLAEGEEKLFF,TGTGCCAGCAGCTTGGCGGAGGGGGAGGAAAAACTGTTTTTT
TRBJ2-2,once,NA,TRBV6-5,CASSLRVLNTGELFF,TGTGCCAGCAGTCTCAGGGTACTTAACACCGGGGAGCTGTTTTTT
TRBJ2-7,NA,NA,TRBV18,CASSRGTPGEQYF,TGTGCCAGCTCACGGGGGACTCCAGGCGAGCAGTACTTC
TRBJ1-2,NA,NA,TRBV19,CASVYAQGAIYGYTF,TGTGCCAGTGTATATGCCCAGGGAGCGATCTATGGCTACACCTTC
TRBJ1-1,few,NA,TRBV18,CASSPPRAREAFF,TGTGCCAGCTCACCACCGAGGGCGCGGGAAGCTTTCTTT
TRBJ1-2,NA,NA,TRBV2,CASTKGEAGYTF,TGTGCCAGCACCAAGGGAGAGGCTGGCTACACCTTC
TRBJ2-7,NA,TRBD2,TRBV9,CASSVESGGSYEQYF,TGTGCCAGCAGCGTGGAAAGCGGGGGGTCCTACGAGCAGTACTTC